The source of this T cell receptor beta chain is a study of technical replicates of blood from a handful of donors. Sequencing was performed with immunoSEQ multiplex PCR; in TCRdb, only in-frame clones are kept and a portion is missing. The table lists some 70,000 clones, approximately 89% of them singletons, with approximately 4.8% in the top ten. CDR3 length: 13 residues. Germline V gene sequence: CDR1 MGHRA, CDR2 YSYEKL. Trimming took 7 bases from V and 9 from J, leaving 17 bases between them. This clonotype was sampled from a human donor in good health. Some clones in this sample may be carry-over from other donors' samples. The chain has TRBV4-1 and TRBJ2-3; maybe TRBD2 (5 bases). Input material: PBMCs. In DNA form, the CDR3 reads TGCGCCAGCACGACTCCGAGTTCGGGGACGCAGTATTTT. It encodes CASTTPSSGTQYF.